A selection of T cell receptor beta chains follows, all from one sample in a study of blood T cell repertoires in COVID-19. Measured with immunoSEQ multiplex PCR; TCRdb has only the in-frame clones, and not every one. The sample includes around 150,000 clones, roughly 85% of them seen just once. Sample: peripheral blood. Source of these receptors: a human donor in a cohort sampled during active COVID-19. Each CDR3 is given with its conserved first and last residue. The order of the fields is CDR3 DNA, CDR3 protein, clone size, D gene, V gene, J gene. The D gene is left open where the match is weak. Expanded clones get a size class; other rows say once, few or many, or leave the size out.

CDR3nt: TGTGCCAGCTCACCACAATCACAGGGTACGTCCTACGAGCAGTACTTC
CDR3aa: CASSPQSQGTSYEQYF
abundance: -
d_gene: -
v_gene: TRBV18
j_gene: TRBJ2-7

CDR3nt: TGTGCCAGCAGCTCGGCGGGGAGTCGAGGGGAAAAACTGTTTTTT
CDR3aa: CASSSAGSRGEKLFF
abundance: -
d_gene: -
v_gene: TRBV5-5
j_gene: TRBJ1-4

CDR3nt: TGTGCCAGCAGCTTACAAGGGAGCGGGAAAAACATTCAGTACTTC
CDR3aa: CASSLQGSGKNIQYF
abundance: -
d_gene: -
v_gene: TRBV11-1
j_gene: TRBJ2-4

CDR3nt: TGTGCCAGCAGTTTTGGAGTCAGGGCGAACACTGAAGCTTTCTTT
CDR3aa: CASSFGVRANTEAFF
abundance: -
d_gene: -
v_gene: TRBV28
j_gene: TRBJ1-1

CDR3nt: TGCGCCAGCAGCGTTTGGACAGGGGGTACCTACGAGCAGTACTTC
CDR3aa: CASSVWTGGTYEQYF
abundance: -
d_gene: TRBD1
v_gene: TRBV5-1
j_gene: TRBJ2-7

CDR3nt: TGTGCCAGCAGCTTTGACAGGGTAGGGTTGAACTACGAGCAGTACTTC
CDR3aa: CASSFDRVGLNYEQYF
abundance: -
d_gene: TRBD1
v_gene: TRBV7-8
j_gene: TRBJ2-7

CDR3nt: TGTGCCAGCAGTGAAATCGGGACAGGGACAGATACGCAGTATTTT
CDR3aa: CASSEIGTGTDTQYF
abundance: once
d_gene: TRBD1
v_gene: TRBV6-1
j_gene: TRBJ2-3

CDR3nt: TGCAGTGCTAGTACAGAAACCAGCTCTGGAAACACCATATATTTT
CDR3aa: CSASTETSSGNTIYF
abundance: -
d_gene: -
v_gene: TRBV20-1
j_gene: TRBJ1-3

CDR3nt: TGTGCCATCAGTGGGACCACACAGGGGGGGGCAGATACGCAGTATTTT
CDR3aa: CAISGTTQGGADTQYF
abundance: once
d_gene: -
v_gene: TRBV10-3
j_gene: TRBJ2-3

CDR3nt: TGCGCCAGCAGCCAGACCGGGACTAGAGGCAATGAGCAGTTCTTC
CDR3aa: CASSQTGTRGNEQFF
abundance: -
d_gene: TRBD2
v_gene: TRBV4-3
j_gene: TRBJ2-1

CDR3nt: TGTGCCAGCAGCCGAGGGACAGGTGCTAATGAAAAACTGTTTTTT
CDR3aa: CASSRGTGANEKLFF
abundance: once
d_gene: TRBD1
v_gene: TRBV7-8
j_gene: TRBJ1-4

CDR3nt: TGTGCCAGCGGCCGCGAGGGTCGAGAGACCCAGTACTTC
CDR3aa: CASGREGRETQYF
abundance: -
d_gene: -
v_gene: TRBV9
j_gene: TRBJ2-5

CDR3nt: TGTGCCAGCAGTGACGACAGACAGGGATATTATGGCTACACCTTC
CDR3aa: CASSDDRQGYYGYTF
abundance: -
d_gene: TRBD1
v_gene: TRBV6-1
j_gene: TRBJ1-2

CDR3nt: TGCGCCAGCAGCCCCACTAGCGGGAGGGCCCTTGAGACCCAGTACTTC
CDR3aa: CASSPTSGRALETQYF
abundance: -
d_gene: TRBD2
v_gene: TRBV5-1
j_gene: TRBJ2-5

CDR3nt: TGCGCCAGCAGCCAAGACAGGGGGCGGACTGAAGCTTTCTTT
CDR3aa: CASSQDRGRTEAFF
abundance: -
d_gene: TRBD1
v_gene: TRBV5-1
j_gene: TRBJ1-1

CDR3nt: TGTGCCAGCAGCTCAGATCCTGGGGCCAACGTCCTGACTTTC
CDR3aa: CASSSDPGANVLTF
abundance: once
d_gene: -
v_gene: TRBV5-4
j_gene: TRBJ2-6

CDR3nt: TGTGCCAGCAGCCAGACGGGACAGGGAGCCTACGAGCAGTACTTC
CDR3aa: CASSQTGQGAYEQYF
abundance: -
d_gene: TRBD1
v_gene: TRBV3-1/TRBV3-2
j_gene: TRBJ2-7

CDR3nt: TGTGCCAGCAGCTCGGGGAGAGACTATGGCTACACCTTC
CDR3aa: CASSSGRDYGYTF
abundance: few
d_gene: -
v_gene: TRBV7-9
j_gene: TRBJ1-2

CDR3nt: TGTGCCAGCAGCTTAGGGATAGCGGAGCTGGGAGATACGCAGTATTTT
CDR3aa: CASSLGIAELGDTQYF
abundance: -
d_gene: -
v_gene: TRBV7-3
j_gene: TRBJ2-3

CDR3nt: TGTGCCAGCAGCTTAGCAGGGACCTACGAGCAGTACTTC
CDR3aa: CASSLAGTYEQYF
abundance: -
d_gene: -
v_gene: TRBV7-3
j_gene: TRBJ2-7

CDR3nt: TGTGCCAGCGGGGGACAAGCCGACTACGAGCAGTACTTC
CDR3aa: CASGGQADYEQYF
abundance: -
d_gene: -
v_gene: TRBV6-5
j_gene: TRBJ2-7

CDR3nt: TGTGCCAGCAGTCCCCCCACAGGGACGCTCGGCGAGCAGTACTTC
CDR3aa: CASSPPTGTLGEQYF
abundance: -
d_gene: -
v_gene: TRBV6-5
j_gene: TRBJ2-7

CDR3nt: TGCGCCAGCAGCTTGGGTGGTCCACAGCTATCTGGGGCCAACGTCCTGACTTTC
CDR3aa: CASSLGGPQLSGANVLTF
abundance: -
d_gene: -
v_gene: TRBV5-1
j_gene: TRBJ2-6

CDR3nt: TGCAGTGCCGACTTCCGGGGGCAGTTCTTC
CDR3aa: CSADFRGQFF
abundance: -
d_gene: -
v_gene: TRBV20-1
j_gene: TRBJ2-1

CDR3nt: TGTGCCAGCAGCTTTGGCGGTGGACAGGGTGCGTCCTACGAGCAGTACTTC
CDR3aa: CASSFGGGQGASYEQYF
abundance: -
d_gene: TRBD1
v_gene: TRBV11-2
j_gene: TRBJ2-7

CDR3nt: TGTGCCAGCAGCCTCGACAGGGACTATGGCTACACCTTC
CDR3aa: CASSLDRDYGYTF
abundance: -
d_gene: TRBD1
v_gene: TRBV27
j_gene: TRBJ1-2

CDR3nt: TGTGCCAGCAGCTTAAACCCCCCGGGAGATGGCTACACCTTC
CDR3aa: CASSLNPPGDGYTF
abundance: -
d_gene: -
v_gene: TRBV7-3
j_gene: TRBJ1-2

CDR3nt: TGTGCCAGCAGCTTGGAGGCGGCCTCCTACGAGCAGTACTTC
CDR3aa: CASSLEAASYEQYF
abundance: -
d_gene: -
v_gene: TRBV5-5
j_gene: TRBJ2-7

CDR3nt: TGTGCCTTCAACAGGGGAACAAACTATGGCTACACCTTC
CDR3aa: CAFNRGTNYGYTF
abundance: -
d_gene: TRBD1
v_gene: TRBV30
j_gene: TRBJ1-2

CDR3nt: TGTGCCAGCAGCTTTACCGGGTGGCGGGGGGATACTGAGCAGTTCTTC
CDR3aa: CASSFTGWRGDTEQFF
abundance: -
d_gene: TRBD2
v_gene: TRBV7-9
j_gene: TRBJ2-1

CDR3nt: TGTGCCAGCAGCTTACGCAGGGTGGTCAATGGCTACACCTTC
CDR3aa: CASSLRRVVNGYTF
abundance: -
d_gene: -
v_gene: TRBV7-8
j_gene: TRBJ1-2

CDR3nt: TGTGCCAGCAGCCAAGGTACAGGGAGGGACACCATATATTTT
CDR3aa: CASSQGTGRDTIYF
abundance: -
d_gene: -
v_gene: TRBV3-1/TRBV3-2
j_gene: TRBJ1-3

CDR3nt: TGCAGTGCTAGTCCCCAGTCAACTAATGAAAAACTGTTTTTT
CDR3aa: CSASPQSTNEKLFF
abundance: once
d_gene: -
v_gene: TRBV20-1
j_gene: TRBJ1-4

CDR3nt: TGCGCCAGCAGCCAAGATCCCCGGACAGTTGAGACCCAGTACTTC
CDR3aa: CASSQDPRTVETQYF
abundance: -
d_gene: -
v_gene: TRBV4-1
j_gene: TRBJ2-5

CDR3nt: TGTGCCATCAGTGAGATCTGGGAGGGTGGCTACACCTTC
CDR3aa: CAISEIWEGGYTF
abundance: once
d_gene: -
v_gene: TRBV10-3
j_gene: TRBJ1-2

CDR3nt: TGTGCCAGCAGCTTAGGGGGGCTCTCTGGAAACACCATATATTTT
CDR3aa: CASSLGGLSGNTIYF
abundance: -
d_gene: -
v_gene: TRBV7-2
j_gene: TRBJ1-3

CDR3nt: TGTGCCAGCTCCGCAGGTTTGGAGCAGTACTTC
CDR3aa: CASSAGLEQYF
abundance: few
d_gene: -
v_gene: TRBV11-3
j_gene: TRBJ2-7

CDR3nt: TGTGCCAGCAGCTTAGAGTTAACAGGGACTAACTATGGCTACACCTTC
CDR3aa: CASSLELTGTNYGYTF
abundance: -
d_gene: -
v_gene: TRBV7-9
j_gene: TRBJ1-2

CDR3nt: TGTGCCAGCAGTTTACAGCCCGGCGCGGGGCAGCCCCAGCATTTT
CDR3aa: CASSLQPGAGQPQHF
abundance: few
d_gene: -
v_gene: TRBV28
j_gene: TRBJ1-5

CDR3nt: TGTGCCAGCAGTTACCTCCCGGGGGGGCCCTACGAGCAGTACTTC
CDR3aa: CASSYLPGGPYEQYF
abundance: -
d_gene: TRBD2
v_gene: TRBV6-2/TRBV6-3
j_gene: TRBJ2-7

CDR3nt: TGTGCCAGCAGTGAATTTGCAGGGGATGAGACCCAGTACTTC
CDR3aa: CASSEFAGDETQYF
abundance: -
d_gene: -
v_gene: TRBV6-1
j_gene: TRBJ2-5

CDR3nt: TGTGCCAGCAACCGACTAGCGGGAGGGCCCTACAATGAGCAGTTCTTC
CDR3aa: CASNRLAGGPYNEQFF
abundance: -
d_gene: TRBD2
v_gene: TRBV2
j_gene: TRBJ2-1

CDR3nt: TGTGCCAGCAGCTTCGGGGTGGGCGGCAGTCAGCCCCAGCATTTT
CDR3aa: CASSFGVGGSQPQHF
abundance: -
d_gene: -
v_gene: TRBV5-5
j_gene: TRBJ1-5